The 12 T cell receptor beta chains below come from one sample, sequenced in a study of vaccination effects on CD4 cells after COVID-19. Their cognate antigens are unknown. Sequenced by immunoSEQ multiplex PCR; TCRdb stores in-frame clones only, minus some. The top ten clones hold 4.3% of a sample with fewer than 60,000 clones, about 78% of them seen once. The culture ran for around ten days before CD4+ T cells were isolated. The participants, recipients of two vaccine doses, got either BNT162b2 or mRNA-1273. The sample in question was CD4+ T cells from PBMCs cultured without peptide, obtained after COVID-19 vaccination. These receptors originate from a human donor who received a COVID-19 vaccine.

The rearrangement joins TRBV27 to TRBJ1-4, with no clear D. V lost 5 bases, J lost 5 bases, and 6 bases lay in between. The CDR3 has 12 amino acids. The germline CDR1 and CDR2 sequences are MNHEY and SMNVEV (reference sequence). The CDR3, as DNA: TGTGCCAGCAGTCCTTTAAATGAAAAACTGTTTTTT. This codes for CASSPLNEKLFF.

This clone counts as medium-sized. V gene TRBV7-9 combines with J gene TRBJ1-1; TRBD1 matches 7 bases. Germline CDR1 and CDR2: SEHNR and FQNEAQ (reference sequence). V trimming: 1 base; J trimming: 1 base; junction bases outside the gene matches: 6. The CDR3 contains 16 residues. CDR3 region: CASSLGTGLGNTEAFF. CDR3 in DNA: TGTGCCAGCAGCTTAGGGACAGGATTAGGGAACACTGAAGCTTTCTTT.

V and J are TRBV10-3 and TRBJ2-7, with D possibly being TRBD2 (5 bases). Germline V lookup: CDR1 ENHRY, CDR2 SYGVKD. The CDR3 length is 14 residues. V lost 3 bases, J lost 3 bases, and 12 bases lay in between. This chain's CDR3 is CAISEVEEVYEQYF. CDR3 nucleotide sequence: TGTGCCATCAGTGAAGTGGAGGAAGTCTACGAGCAGTACTTC.

The chain couples TRBV19 to TRBJ2-7; D could derive from TRBD1 or TRBD2 (5 bases each). Germline assignment: CDR1 LNHDA and CDR2 SQIVND (reference sequence). Trimming shortened V by 1 base and J by 2 bases, and 9 bases separated the two germline ends. The CDR3 extends over 14 amino acids. The CDR3 here is CASSIGGSAYEQYF. The CDR3 region has the DNA TGTGCCAGTAGTATAGGGGGGAGCGCCTACGAGCAGTACTTC.

V is TRBV18 and J is TRBJ1-3; D gene unclear. Germline V lookup: CDR1 KGHSH, CDR2 LQKENI. The CDR3 has 17 amino acids. V was trimmed by 3 bases and J by 4 bases, leaving 19 bases between them. In DNA, the CDR3 is TGTGCCAGCTCACCTCCGTTGGCGTCACCAGGAGGAAACACCATATATTTT. This encodes CASSPPLASPGGNTIYF.

This clone was picked up one time. The chain has TRBV6-2 or TRBV6-3 and TRBJ2-5; tentative D call: TRBD1 (6 bases). Germline assignment: CDR1 MNHEY and CDR2 SVGEGT. The CDR3 runs 16 residues. V was pared by 5 bases and J by 2 bases, with 18 bases between. The CDR3 sequence: CASSGRGQSGQETQYF. The CDR3 bases are TGTGCCAGCAGTGGCCGCGGACAGTCGGGTCAAGAGACCCAGTACTTC.

This clone was counted only a few times. The V and J genes are TRBV5-1 and TRBJ1-6; D is perhaps TRBD1 (5 bases). CDR1 is SGHRS and CDR2 is YFSETQ in the germline V gene. This CDR3 is 15 amino acids long. Trimming took 1 base from V and 1 from J, leaving 6 bases between them. The CDR3 loop is CASSLTGSYNSPLHF. In DNA form, the CDR3 reads TGCGCCAGCAGCTTGACAGGATCCTATAATTCACCCCTCCACTTT.

The chain carries TRBV30 and TRBJ2-3; 12 bases are shared with TRBD2. Germline values: CDR1 GTSNPN, CDR2 SVGIG (reference sequence). J lost 9 bases, V lost 1 base, and 2 bases had no gene match. This CDR3 has 13 amino acids. CDR3 protein: CAWSGLAGGTQYF. The CDR3 DNA is TGTGCCTGGAGTGGCCTAGCGGGAGGGACGCAGTATTTT.

The chain is built from TRBV4-2 and TRBJ1-4; no firm D call. The CDR3 is 13 residues long. Germline V gene data show CDR1 as LGHNA and CDR2 as YNFKEQ. Trimming left V 0 bases short and J 5 bases short, with 4 bases between. Here the CDR3 DNA reads TGTGCCAGCAGCCAAGATGGAAATGAAAAACTGTTTTTT. Encoded protein: CASSQDGNEKLFF.

This chain links TRBV7-9 with TRBJ2-7; D possibly matches TRBD1 or TRBD2 (5 bases each). The germline V and J ends were trimmed by 4 bases and 1 base, with 20 bases remaining between them. The CDR3 totals 17 residues. Per the germline V gene, CDR1 is SEHNR and CDR2 is FQNEAQ (reference sequence). The CDR3 nucleotides are TGTGCCAGCAGCTCAATAGACCGCCGGGGCACTTCCTACGAGCAGTACTTC. Its protein product is CASSSIDRRGTSYEQYF.

The J gene is TRBJ2-1, the V gene TRBV5-1, with D tentatively TRBD1 or TRBD2 (5 bases each). Deletions cut 9 bases from V and 9 bases from J, with 25 bases between. The germline gives CDR1 SGHRS, CDR2 YFSETQ. The CDR3 length is 15 residues. The CDR3 DNA reads TGCGCCACCGCTCGGGACGGACGATCAGGAGGTGAGCAGTTCTTC. Translated, it gives CATARDGRSGGEQFF.

The chain joins TRBV18 to TRBJ1-1, with D maybe TRBD1 (5 bases). Germline V lookup: CDR1 KGHSH, CDR2 LQKENI. The CDR3 length is 15 residues. With 8 bases removed from V and 0 bases from J, the gap between germline ends came to 16 bases. The CDR3 reads CASHGFGQMNTEAFF. CDR3 sequence (DNA): TGTGCCAGCCACGGATTTGGACAAATGAACACTGAAGCTTTCTTT.